Below are 2 T cell receptor beta chains sequenced from a single sample in a study of cytomegalovirus exposure and HLA in healthy donors. TCRdb's copy holds only in-frame clones and misses some; the assay was immunoSEQ multiplex PCR. The sample lists about 130,000 clones, over 80% occurring once. Specimen: PBMCs. These receptors all stem from a woman in her 30s in good health and CMV-seropositive.

The CDR3 coding sequence is TGTGCCAGCAGCTTGAGCTGGACAGACCAAGAGACCCAGTACTTC. Encoded protein: CASSLSWTDQETQYF. The chain employs TRBV5-5 and TRBJ2-5; possibly TRBD1 for D (6 bases). Trimming pared 1 base from V and 0 bases from J, leaving 10 bases between. Germline lookup yields CDR1 SGHKS and CDR2 YYEKEE (reference sequence). The length of the CDR3 is 15 residues.

This chain uses TRBV7-2 with TRBJ1-6; 12 bases map to TRBD1. V lost 5 bases to trimming and J lost 6 bases; unmatched junction nucleotides: 8. This CDR3 is built from 17 residues. Germline CDR1 is SGHTA and CDR2 is FQGNSA. In DNA form, the CDR3 reads TGTGCCAGCAGCCTAGTCGGGACAGGGGGCCTTAATTCACCCCTCCACTTT. It specifies CASSLVGTGGLNSPLHF.